Listed here are 28 T cell receptor beta chains from one sample, sequenced in a study of T cells in localized non-small cell lung cancer. The data were produced by immunoSEQ multiplex PCR, yet TCRdb's version contains in-frame clones alone and is incomplete. The data show approximately 40,000 clones, approximately 86% seen once. Sequenced here: peripheral blood, sampled before any cancer treatment. The receptors originated from a man aged 18-55 years with stage I lung adenocarcinoma.

Only a few counts were recorded for this clone. The V and J genes are TRBV19 and TRBJ2-4, with TRBD2 identical over 12 bases. Trimming took 4 bases from V and 1 from J; bases not matched to a gene: 5. The CDR3 has 17 residues. Germline CDR1 LNHDA, CDR2 SQIVND (reference sequence). CDR3 loop: CASSRTSGAEAKNIQYF. CDR3 in DNA: TGTGCCAGTAGTAGGACTAGCGGGGCCGAGGCCAAAAACATTCAGTACTTC.

The chain combines TRBV4-3 with TRBJ1-1, with D tentatively TRBD1 (5 bases). V was shortened by 3 bases and J by 5 bases, with 13 bases between the two germline ends. In germline, CDR1 is LGHNA, CDR2 YSLEER. The CDR3 is 14 amino acids. DNA of the CDR3: TGCGCCAGCAGCCATTCACCTCAGGGTACTGAAGCTTTCTTT. It is translated as CASSHSPQGTEAFF.

This rearrangement joins TRBV6-5 to TRBJ1-2; D possibly corresponds to TRBD1 (6 bases). Germline CDR1 is MNHEY and CDR2 is SVGAGI. The CDR3 contains 14 residues. Deletions cut 6 bases from V and 4 bases from J, with 15 bases between. CDR3 amino acids: CASRAGRGAYGYTF. CDR3 bases: TGTGCCAGCAGGGCTGGCAGGGGCGCCTATGGCTACACCTTC.

As for this clone: One end of the junction is discordant with germline, which a read error may explain. The chain combines TRBV6-1 with TRBJ1-1; possibly TRBD1 for D (6 bases). Germline V gene sequence: CDR1 MNHNS, CDR2 SASEGT. CDR3 length: 15 amino acids. The CDR3, as DNA: TGTGCCAGCAGTGAAGGCCCGGACAGTAACACTGGAGCTTTCTTT. Its translation: CASSEGPDSNTGAFF.

In its sample, this clone was seen once. J is TRBJ2-5 and V is TRBV2; possibly TRBD2 for D (7 bases). The V gene lost 4 bases and the J gene lost 3 bases, with 15 bases spanning the gap. The CDR3 consists of 15 residues. The germline V gene encodes CDR1 SNHLY and CDR2 FYNNEI. The CDR3 region has the DNA TGTGCCAGCAGTGCTTGGGGGGGGCGGGAAGAGACCCAGTACTTC. Its protein is CASSAWGGREETQYF.

This chain connects TRBV5-1 to TRBJ1-2, with TRBD1 identical over 12 bases. The V gene end was trimmed by 6 bases and the J gene end by 5 bases; junction bases not matched to a gene: 14. Per germline, CDR1 SGHRS and CDR2 YFSETQ. CDR3 size: 17 residues. The DNA for the CDR3 is TGCGCCAGCACATCGACCCCTGGGACAGGGGGCGGGTATGGCTACACCTTC. Its translation is CASTSTPGTGGGYGYTF.

With respect to this clone: Other DNA sequences in this sample translate to the same CDR3. The V gene is TRBV9, the J gene TRBJ2-3; D not resolved. V was pared by 4 bases and J by 3 bases, with 9 bases between. The CDR3 is 13 amino acids. CDR1 and CDR2 (germline): SGDLS, YYNGEE. This CDR3 is CASSLSRTDTQYF. The CDR3 region has the DNA TGTGCCAGCAGCCTGTCTCGGACAGATACGCAGTATTTT.

This clone came up a few times. This chain uses TRBV4-1 with TRBJ2-7; D may be TRBD1 or TRBD2 (6 bases each). This CDR3 is 14 amino acids long. CDR1 and CDR2 from the germline V gene are MGHRA and YSYEKL. V was cut by 3 bases and J by 2 bases, with 11 bases left in between. CDR3 amino acids: CASSQGRGPYEQYF. CDR3 DNA sequence: TGCGCCAGCAGCCAGGGACGGGGGCCCTACGAGCAGTACTTC.

This clone was detected a few times. The chain carries TRBV5-1 and TRBJ1-1; 11 positions agree with TRBD1. Germline V gene lookup returns CDR1 SGHRS and CDR2 YFSETQ. V shed 5 bases, J shed 2 bases, and the junction held 8 bases outside the gene matches. The CDR3 is 16 amino acids. The CDR3 spells CASRTGTGGLNTEAFF. The CDR3 region has the DNA TGCGCCAGCAGAACCGGGACAGGGGGGCTTAACACTGAAGCTTTCTTT. Based on the CDR3 plus reference TRBV5-1 and TRBJ1-1, the full variable domain is KAGVTQTPRYLIKTRGQQVTLSCSPISGHRSVSWYQQTPGQGLQFLFEYFSETQRNKGNFPGRFSGRQFSNSRSEMNVSTLELGDSALYLCASRTGTGGLNTEAFFGQGTRLTVV.

In the case of this clone: Other DNA sequences in this sample translate to the same CDR3. The gene calls are TRBV19 and TRBJ1-6; D is perhaps TRBD1 (6 bases). V dropped 6 bases and J dropped 7 bases, with 13 bases sitting between them. CDR1 is LNHDA, CDR2 SQIVND, per germline (reference sequence). This CDR3 has 14 amino acids. The CDR3 sequence is CASSPGQGNSPLHF. The CDR3 region has the DNA TGTGCCAGTAGCCCCGGGCAGGGGAATTCACCCCTCCACTTT.

The V call is TRBV5-4, the J call TRBJ2-7; D perhaps matches TRBD1 (6 bases). CDR1 and CDR2 (germline): SGHNT, YYREEE (reference sequence). V was clipped by 4 bases and J by 3 bases, with 14 bases between them. The length of the CDR3 is 14 residues. The CDR3 spells CASSTPGHDYEQYF. DNA for the CDR3: TGTGCCAGCAGCACCCCGGGACATGACTACGAGCAGTACTTC.

The CDR3 sequence is CASSSRGAAVDTYNEQFF. DNA for the CDR3: TGTGCCAGCAGCTCCCGAGGGGCGGCGGTGGATACCTACAATGAGCAGTTCTTC. The chain combines TRBV7-9 with TRBJ2-1; D might be TRBD1 or TRBD2, each matching 5 bases. This CDR3 contains 18 residues. The germline V gene has CDR1 SEHNR and CDR2 FQNEAQ (reference sequence). Trimming stripped 4 bases from V and 2 bases from J, with 21 bases between.

The genes are TRBV10-3 and TRBJ2-3; TRBD2 matches at 9 bases. Germline V gene sequence: CDR1 ENHRY, CDR2 SYGVKD. The CDR3 is 18 amino acids. With V trimmed by 7 bases and J by 6 bases, 20 bases remained unmatched. This chain's CDR3 is CAIKQGKVGRGGPDTQYF. CDR3 coding DNA: TGTGCCATCAAACAGGGGAAGGTCGGGCGGGGGGGCCCCGATACGCAGTATTTT.

J is TRBJ1-5 and V is TRBV28; no clear D. The CDR3 length is 13 residues. Germline CDR1 and CDR2: MDHEN and SYDVKM. The germline V and J ends were trimmed by 6 bases and 0 bases, with 6 bases remaining between them. CDR3 sequence: CASSADSNQPQHF. The DNA for the CDR3 is TGTGCCAGCAGCGCTGATAGCAATCAGCCCCAGCATTTT.

This chain joins TRBV10-3 and TRBJ1-1, with unresolved D. The CDR3 extends over 14 amino acids. Germline CDR1 ENHRY, CDR2 SYGVKD. The V gene lost 0 bases and the J gene lost 0 bases, with 5 bases spanning the gap. The CDR3 DNA sequence: TGTGCCATCAGTGAGTCTACGGTGAACACTGAAGCTTTCTTT. Encoded protein: CAISESTVNTEAFF.

This clone has only a few counts. The chain recombines TRBV7-2 with TRBJ1-5, with 8 bases lining up with TRBD1. V lost 3 bases to trimming and J lost 4 bases; unmatched junction nucleotides: 5. CDR1 is SGHTA, CDR2 FQGNSA, per germline. There are 15 residues in the CDR3. CDR3 DNA sequence: TGTGCCAGCAGCTTGGTCGGGACAGGTAATCAGCCCCAGCATTTT. Protein: CASSLVGTGNQPQHF.

The chain employs TRBV28 and TRBJ1-5; no firm D call. This CDR3 has 15 amino acids. Trimming removed 3 bases at V and 0 bases at J, with 9 bases between. Germline assignment: CDR1 MDHEN and CDR2 SYDVKM. This chain's CDR3 is CASSFRRYSNQPQHF. In DNA, the CDR3 is TGTGCCAGCAGTTTTCGTAGATATAGCAATCAGCCCCAGCATTTT.

This clone was observed once. The J gene is TRBJ1-2, the V gene TRBV10-3, with 9 nucleotides matching TRBD1. V lost 7 bases to trimming and J lost 4 bases; unmatched junction nucleotides: 7. CDR1 and CDR2 (germline): ENHRY, SYGVKD. This CDR3 has 14 residues. The CDR3 region has the DNA TGTGCCATCAATCCGGGACAGGGAAGCTATGGCTACACCTTC. Residues: CAINPGQGSYGYTF.

V and J are TRBV5-1 and TRBJ1-2; D perhaps matches TRBD1 (5 bases). V lost 6 bases and J 4 bases, leaving 13 bases between the germline ends. Germline V gene data show CDR1 as SGHRS and CDR2 as YFSETQ. The CDR3 spans 13 residues. As DNA, the CDR3 is TGCGCCAGCACACGGGACGGAACCTATGGCTACACCTTC. Protein: CASTRDGTYGYTF. The entire variable domain, with the rest obtained from reference TRBV5-1 and TRBJ1-2, is as follows: KAGVTQTPRYLIKTRGQQVTLSCSPISGHRSVSWYQQTPGQGLQFLFEYFSETQRNKGNFPGRFSGRQFSNSRSEMNVSTLELGDSALYLCASTRDGTYGYTFGSGTRLTVV.

The rearrangement links TRBV19 to TRBJ1-2, with D possibly being TRBD1 (5 bases). Germline lookup yields CDR1 LNHDA and CDR2 SQIVND (reference sequence). The V and J ends lost 5 bases and 1 base respectively, with 8 bases between them. The CDR3 has 13 amino acids. The CDR3 DNA is TGTGCCAGTAGTTTCGGGGGTAACTATGGCTACACCTTC. It translates to CASSFGGNYGYTF. The complete variable domain, with remaining parts taken from reference TRBV19 and TRBJ1-2, reads DGGITQSPKYLFRKEGQNVTLSCEQNLNHDAMYWYRQDPGQGLRLIYYSQIVNDFQKGDIAEGYSVSREKKESFPLTVTSAQKNPTAFYLCASSFGGNYGYTFGSGTRLTVV.

This clone came up a few times. The rearrangement links TRBV5-4 to TRBJ2-3; D unresolved. Trimming pared 1 base from V and 0 bases from J, leaving 9 bases between. In germline, CDR1 is SGHNT, CDR2 YYREEE (reference sequence). The CDR3 covers 15 residues. CDR3 sequence (DNA): TGTGCCAGCAGCTTGTTTCAGTCTAGCACAGATACGCAGTATTTT. Protein: CASSLFQSSTDTQYF.

The chain has TRBV15 and TRBJ1-1; 8 nucleotides match TRBD1. The CDR3 runs to 13 residues. After removal of 8 bases from V and 5 bases from J, the junction contained 7 bases not matched to a gene. CDR1 and CDR2 from the germline V gene are LNHNV and YYDKDF (reference sequence). Here the CDR3 DNA reads TGTGCCACCGACGGACAGGGCGGGACTGAAGCTTTCTTT. It translates to CATDGQGGTEAFF.

The chain combines TRBV5-6 with TRBJ1-2, with no clear D. This CDR3 region has 13 residues. Between the trimmed V and J ends, which lost 0 bases and 8 bases, there was a span of 11 bases. Germline assignment: CDR1 SGHDT and CDR2 YYEEEE. The CDR3 DNA follows: TGTGCCAGCAGCTTGGGCCCCCCGCCGGGCTACACCTTC. Translated: CASSLGPPPGYTF.

The J gene is TRBJ2-5, the V gene TRBV9; possibly TRBD1 or TRBD2 for D (6 bases each). Per the germline V gene, CDR1 is SGDLS and CDR2 is YYNGEE. The ends were cut back, 6 bases at V and 0 bases at J, with 15 bases in the middle. The CDR3 is 15 residues long. CDR3 sequence (DNA): TGTGCCAGCACCTTAACGGGGGCTCACCAAGAGACCCAGTACTTC. It encodes CASTLTGAHQETQYF.

The chain links TRBV2 to TRBJ2-1; D ambiguous. There are 13 residues in the CDR3. V lost 9 bases and J lost 0, with 9 bases in between. Looked up from germline, CDR1 is SNHLY and CDR2 is FYNNEI. CDR3 loop: CASHTRSYNEQFF. The CDR3 coding sequence is TGTGCCAGTCATACTCGCTCCTACAATGAGCAGTTCTTC.

The chain combines TRBV5-1 with TRBJ1-1; 9 bases map to TRBD1. This CDR3 is built from 15 residues. Germline V gene data show CDR1 as SGHRS and CDR2 as YFSETQ. Trimming at V came to 4 bases and at J to 8 bases, leaving 12 bases not matched to a gene. The CDR3, as DNA: TGCGCCAGCAGCCATAGCCCGGGACAGGGTCCCGAAGCTTTCTTT. Protein: CASSHSPGQGPEAFF.

V usage is TRBV30 and J usage is TRBJ1-3; a possible D gene is TRBD1 (5 bases). V was trimmed by 1 base and J by 2 bases, leaving 9 bases between them. Germline V gives CDR1 GTSNPN, CDR2 SVGIG (reference sequence). CDR3 length: 14 residues. The DNA of the CDR3 is TGTGCCTGGAGTGAATCGGGGCCTGGAAACACCATATATTTT. It encodes CAWSESGPGNTIYF.

This clone was picked up one time. This chain uses TRBV28 with TRBJ1-6; 9 positions agree with TRBD1. V lost 5 bases and J lost 7; bases outside the gene matches: 9. The V gene's germline CDR1 is MDHEN and CDR2 SYDVKM. CDR3 length equals 16 residues. CDR3 nucleotide sequence: TGTGCCAGCAGTCCCTCCGGGACAGGGTGGAATTCACCCCTCCACTTT. It codes for CASSPSGTGWNSPLHF. Full variable domain (missing parts from reference TRBV28 and TRBJ1-6): DVKVTQSSRYLVKRTGEKVFLECVQDMDHENMFWYRQDPGLGLRLIYFSYDVKMKEKGDIPEGYSVSREKKERFSLILESASTNQTSMYLCASSPSGTGWNSPLHFGNGTRLTVT.